A selection of T cell receptor beta chains follows, all from one sample in a study of shared clonotypes between healthy human individuals. Data came from immunoSEQ multiplex PCR; TCRdb stores just in-frame clones and leaves some out. Of approximately 2.5 million clones in the sample, more than 80% were seen once. Input material: naive CD4+ T cells sorted from blood. All receptors derive from a man aged 18-30 years in good health. Both conserved end residues are part of each CDR3. A D gene is named only where the DNA matches it firmly. Clone size is given for some rows only: seen once, a few or many times, or a class if the clone is expanded.

TRBD2	TRBV4-3	NA	TRBJ2-3	CASSREIPGLAGFRVTDTQYF	TGCGCCAGCAGCCGGGAAATCCCGGGACTAGCGGGATTCAGGGTCACAGATACGCAGTATTTT
TRBD2	TRBV6-5	NA	TRBJ2-1	CASSPFAGGNEQFF	TGTGCCAGCAGTCCCTTCGCGGGAGGAAATGAGCAGTTCTTC
NA	TRBV2	NA	TRBJ1-5	CASSGGIPFNQPQHF	TGTGCCAGCAGCGGTGGAATACCTTTCAATCAGCCCCAGCATTTT
TRBD1	TRBV2	NA	TRBJ2-5	CASSTDRGQETQYF	TGTGCCAGCAGCACGGACAGGGGGCAAGAGACCCAGTACTTC
TRBD2	TRBV10-3	NA	TRBJ2-7	CAISAASGSYEQYF	TGTGCCATCAGTGCGGCTAGCGGGAGCTACGAGCAGTACTTC
TRBD2	TRBV4-1	NA	TRBJ2-7	CASSHQTGTSGRLYEQYF	TGCGCCAGCAGCCATCAAACTGGGACTAGCGGGAGGCTTTACGAGCAGTACTTC
TRBD1	TRBV18	NA	TRBJ1-2	CASSPTGTGNYGYTF	TGTGCCAGCTCCCCTACCGGGACAGGGAACTATGGCTACACCTTC
TRBD2	TRBV9	NA	TRBJ2-3	CASSTGTSGGLFTDTQYF	TGTGCCAGCAGCACGGGGACTAGCGGGGGCCTTTTCACAGATACGCAGTATTTT
TRBD1	TRBV7-8	NA	TRBJ1-1	CASSLKGAGRRNTEAFF	TGTGCCAGCAGCTTAAAGGGGGCTGGCCGTCGGAACACTGAAGCTTTCTTT
NA	TRBV4-3	NA	TRBJ2-3	CASSQDLGDTQYF	TGCGCCAGCAGCCAAGATCTAGGGGATACGCAGTATTTT
NA	TRBV7-2	NA	TRBJ2-3	CASSPNLPTDTQYF	TGTGCCAGCAGCCCCAACCTACCCACAGATACGCAGTATTTT
NA	TRBV6-5	once	TRBJ1-6	CASSYSKGWNNSPLHF	TGTGCCAGCAGTTACTCGAAAGGGTGGAATAATTCACCCCTCCACTTT
NA	TRBV5-1	NA	TRBJ2-5	CASSYLIGTGPETQYF	TGCGCCAGCAGTTACTTAATAGGGACGGGCCCGGAGACCCAGTACTTC
NA	TRBV6-5	once	TRBJ1-1	CASSSTENTEAFF	TGTGCCAGCAGTTCCACCGAGAACACTGAAGCTTTCTTT
TRBD2	TRBV30	NA	TRBJ2-2	CAWSATRTSGGNTGELFF	TGTGCCTGGAGTGCGACGAGAACTAGCGGAGGTAACACCGGGGAGCTGTTTTTT
NA	TRBV5-5	NA	TRBJ1-6	CASSFADRWNSPLHF	TGTGCCAGCAGCTTTGCCGACAGGTGGAATTCACCCCTCCACTTT
TRBD1	TRBV15	NA	TRBJ1-4	CATSRDRTGGGEKLFF	TGTGCCACCAGCAGAGATCGGACAGGGGGAGGTGAAAAACTGTTTTTT
TRBD1	TRBV7-9	NA	TRBJ2-3	CASSPRTGGPTDTQYF	TGTGCCAGCAGCCCCCGGACAGGCGGGCCCACAGATACGCAGTATTTT
TRBD1	TRBV5-1	NA	TRBJ1-1	CASSTPGQGEAFF	TGCGCCAGCAGCACTCCGGGACAGGGTGAAGCTTTCTTT
NA	TRBV7-9	NA	TRBJ2-1	CASSLGWGVNNEQFF	TGTGCCAGCAGCTTAGGCTGGGGGGTAAACAATGAGCAGTTCTTC
TRBD2	TRBV5-1	NA	TRBJ2-5	CASSLGLAVKETQYF	TGCGCCAGCAGCTTGGGGCTAGCGGTTAAAGAGACCCAGTACTTC
NA	TRBV10-3	NA	TRBJ1-2	CAISGGEGLSYGYTF	TGTGCCATCAGTGGAGGGGAGGGGTTGAGCTATGGCTACACCTTC
NA	TRBV28	NA	TRBJ2-3	CASRPSTDTQYF	TGTGCCAGCCGCCCTAGCACAGATACGCAGTATTTT
TRBD2	TRBV7-2	NA	TRBJ2-5	CASSAGSSGMYQETQYF	TGTGCCAGCAGCGCAGGATCTAGCGGGATGTACCAAGAGACCCAGTACTTC
TRBD2	TRBV19	NA	TRBJ2-1	CASSRLAGEKYNEQFF	TGTGCCAGTAGCCGACTAGCGGGAGAGAAATACAATGAGCAGTTCTTC
NA	TRBV7-9	NA	TRBJ2-1	CASSPGTDNEQFF	TGTGCCAGCAGCCCTGGGACGGACAATGAGCAGTTCTTC
TRBD1	TRBV6-1	NA	TRBJ2-7	CASSEGPRQGAREQYF	TGTGCCAGCAGTGAGGGGCCCCGACAGGGGGCGAGGGAGCAGTACTTC
TRBD1	TRBV7-9	once	TRBJ2-6	CASSTTGTGVSGANVLTF	TGTGCCAGCAGCACGACCGGGACAGGAGTTTCTGGGGCCAACGTCCTGACTTTC
NA	TRBV5-1	NA	TRBJ1-1	CASSLAGSNTEAFF	TGCGCCAGCAGCTTAGCCGGGTCAAACACTGAAGCTTTCTTT
TRBD1	TRBV15	NA	TRBJ1-3	CATSREQGATGNTIYF	TGTGCCACCAGCAGAGAGCAGGGGGCAACTGGAAACACCATATATTTT